This TCR beta chain comes out of a study of breast tumors, draining lymph nodes, adjacent tissues. This clonotype was observed many times. What it binds is not known. Each CDR3 protein gets one entry after TCRdb re-called the multiplex PCR reads with MiXCR. This table has tens of thousands of distinct CDR3 sequences, about 21% appearing once. Axillary draining lymph nodes of breast cancer patients supplied the node samples. The study's findings and limits: Tumors had less TCR diversity than lymph nodes, more than nontumor tissue.

CDR1 SGHDN and CDR2 FVKESK come from the germline V gene. The CDR3 spans 22 residues. The junction had 14 bases not matched to a gene; V was cut back by 1 base and J by 0 bases. V is TRBV14 and J is TRBJ2-1, with TRBD2 identical over 14 bases. The sample comprised axillary lymph node tissue. This clonotype originated in a female donor with breast cancer. Some clones in this sample may be carry-over from other donors' samples. CDR3 region: CASSQVLALTSGRASSYNEQFF. The CDR3 nucleotides are TGTGCCAGCAGCCAAGTCCTCGCGCTGACTAGCGGGAGGGCCAGCTCCTACAATGAGCAGTTCTTC. The full variable domain, completed using reference TRBV14 and TRBJ2-1, is EAGVTQFPSHSVIEKGQTVTLRCDPISGHDNLYWYRRVMGKEIKFLLHFVKESKQDESGMPNNRFLAERTGGTYSTLKVQPAELEDSGVYFCASSQVLALTSGRASSYNEQFFGPGTRLTVL.